This T cell receptor (beta chain) was captured in a study of T cells in Graves' hyperthyroidism and ophthalmopathy. Regarding the study as a whole: Blood also held most thyroid clonotypes expanded beyond 0.001.

Germline V gene data show CDR1 as SGHTA and CDR2 as FQGTGA. Trimming removed 2 bases from V and 3 bases from J; junction bases left unmatched: 3. The CDR3 spans 16 residues. RNA transcripts served as the template for amplifying TCR beta CDR3 regions. A set of HTBI primers served as the primers for a first-round RT-PCR of the TCR CDR3. TCRdb passed the multiplex PCR reads through MiXCR, listing each CDR3 protein once. The sample includes hundreds of thousands of distinct CDR3 sequences, about 43% of them seen just once. With regard to this clonotype: The target antigen is unknown.

In making diagnoses, clinical symptoms, serum thyroxine and TRAb, thyroid ultrasound and orbital computed tomography were all used. The V gene is TRBV7-3, the J gene TRBJ2-7, with 14 bases lining up with TRBD2. Sequenced sample: peripheral blood or thyroid tissue (not recorded which). This clonotype was sampled from a woman under 30 with Graves' hyperthyroidism. The CDR3 protein is CASSLGLAGGIYEQYF. The CDR3, as DNA: TGTGCCAGCAGCTTAGGACTAGCGGGAGGTATCTACGAGCAGTACTTC. Variable domain in full (rest from reference TRBV7-3 and TRBJ2-7): GAGVSQTPSNKVTEKGKYVELRCDPISGHTALYWYRQSLGQGPEFLIYFQGTGAADDSGLPNDRFFAVRPEGSVSTLKIQRTERGDSAVYLCASSLGLAGGIYEQYFGPGTRLTVT.